This T cell receptor beta chain was recovered during a study of blood T cell repertoires in COVID-19 (dated by TCRdb to about 2020). Background on the whole study: Samples covering the acute and convalescent phases of COVID-19 were provided by collaborators in the United States, Italy and Spain. Deeply sampled blood TCRbeta repertoires from subjects exposed to, actively infected with, or recovered from COVID-19 were included in the dataset. The material from the prospective study consisted of cDNA or gDNA derived from T cells, B-cell-depleted T cells, or PBMCs. The samples were drawn from the first 160 participants of the ongoing ImmuneRACE study and from over 950 subjects provided by 6 global collaborators. Where available, HLA class I and class II types were obtained from metadata supplied by the sample provider rather than from assay-based typing. The repertoires were released in a freely available public database intended as a resource for research on the immune response to SARS-CoV-2. A de-identified subject ID, COVID-19 status, age in years and sex were almost always included in the sample metadata.

Of note for this clone: The antigen this receptor binds is unknown. There are no base qualities to consult, and no much larger clone falls within one base.

What the study reported, not specific to this receptor: The amount of clinical and demographic metadata varied by source and participant and was provided uncurated.

V is cut back by 0 bases and J by 3 bases, with 4 bases in the junction unmatched. From the germline V gene, CDR1 is KGHDR and CDR2 is SFDVKD. Spanning cysteine to phenylalanine, the CDR3 consists of 16 amino acids. Of the read, only the CDR3 DNA is kept; its 48 bases are in frame from base 1. Each collaborating institution followed its own protocols to collect whole blood in K2EDTA tubes. For TCRbeta analysis, collaborators shipped samples as frozen whole blood, isolated PBMCs, or DNA extracted from either of those sample types. The immunoSEQ Assay, a bias-controlled multiplex PCR, was used to amplify TCRbeta CDR3 regions from genomic DNA. The authors processed their data as follows. Nucleated cell counts per sample were estimated from amplification of reference gene primers within the assay. To quantify the absolute abundance of each unique TCRbeta CDR3 rearrangement, sequence reads were collapsed and filtered. For each sample, productive Simpson clonality was calculated as the square root of Simpson's diversity index over productive rearrangements. In TCRdb, the immuneACCESS table is reduced to in-frame sequences with V and J assigned. These tables do not hold every clone; where another copy was compared, an unresolved V gene accounts for under half, and the others remain unexplained. From that table come the V and J calls and clone size; the DNA was used to work out D and trimming. The table for this sample lists 45,000 to 55,000 clones; 70% to 90% of them were counted only once. Over 25% of the sample belongs to the ten largest clones.

The TCR sequence derives from a human donor in a cohort sampled during active COVID-19. Recombination linked TRBV24-1 to TRBJ1-5; the central 7 bases match TRBD1. Source material: peripheral blood. CDR3 protein: CATSDLQGEDNQPQHF. The DNA sequence is TGTGCCACCAGTGATTTGCAGGGGGAGGACAATCAGCCCCAGCATTTT.